This T cell receptor beta chain is drawn from a study of radiation and T cells in renal cell carcinoma. Time point in this sample: baseline pretreatment blood. The sample's treatment: 15 Gy SBRT to primary tumor, nephrectomy 4 weeks later. After SBRT, blood was collected at 2 and 4 weeks, plus baseline. In regard to this clone: As yet, its antigen is unknown.

Repertoires were generated with immunoSEQ multiplex PCR, while TCRdb's copy carries only in-frame clones and drops some. This sample has about 140,000 clones; approximately 82% occur once, and the top ten carry around 21%. Trimming cost V 4 bases and J 0 bases, with 9 bases left between them. The CDR3 contains 15 residues. The V gene's germline CDR1 is LNHDA and CDR2 SQIVND (reference sequence). Study findings and constraints: Top tumor clonotypes rose in blood 2 weeks post-radiation, then contracted.

The J gene is TRBJ1-4, the V gene TRBV19; D is undetermined. Here the sequenced sample was blood, taken from a patient whose treatment included radiotherapy and nephrectomy. The TCR originated in a woman between 50 and 59 years old with renal cell carcinoma. The CDR3 reads CASSTLGTTNEKLFF. Written as DNA, the CDR3 is TGTGCCAGTAGTACCCTCGGGACAACTAATGAAAAACTGTTTTTT.